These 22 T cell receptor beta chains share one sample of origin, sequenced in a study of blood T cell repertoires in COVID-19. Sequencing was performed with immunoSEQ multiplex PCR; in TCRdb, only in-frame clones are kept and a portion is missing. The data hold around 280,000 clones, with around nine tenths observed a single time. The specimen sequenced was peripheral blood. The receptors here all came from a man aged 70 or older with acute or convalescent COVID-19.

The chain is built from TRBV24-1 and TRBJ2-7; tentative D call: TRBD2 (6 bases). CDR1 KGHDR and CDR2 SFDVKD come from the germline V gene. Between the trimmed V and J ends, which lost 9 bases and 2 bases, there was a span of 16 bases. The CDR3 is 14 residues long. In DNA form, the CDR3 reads TGTGCCACCGAGTGCGGAGGGGCAGCCTACGAGCAGTACTTC. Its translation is CATECGGAAYEQYF.

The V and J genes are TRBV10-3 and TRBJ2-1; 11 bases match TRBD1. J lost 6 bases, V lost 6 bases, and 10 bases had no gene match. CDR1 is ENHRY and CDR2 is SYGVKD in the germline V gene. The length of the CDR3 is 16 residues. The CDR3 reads CAISDTGTGGSNEQFF. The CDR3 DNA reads TGTGCCATCAGCGATACCGGGACAGGGGGTAGCAATGAGCAGTTCTTC.

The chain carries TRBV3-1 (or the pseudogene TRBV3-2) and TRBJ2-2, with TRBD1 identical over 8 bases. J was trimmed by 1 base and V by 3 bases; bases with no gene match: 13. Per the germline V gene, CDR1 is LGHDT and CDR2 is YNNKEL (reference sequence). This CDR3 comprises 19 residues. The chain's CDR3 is CASSHHLRRGTGNTGELFF. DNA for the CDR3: TGTGCCAGCAGCCACCATCTACGTCGGGGGACAGGGAACACCGGGGAGCTGTTTTTT.

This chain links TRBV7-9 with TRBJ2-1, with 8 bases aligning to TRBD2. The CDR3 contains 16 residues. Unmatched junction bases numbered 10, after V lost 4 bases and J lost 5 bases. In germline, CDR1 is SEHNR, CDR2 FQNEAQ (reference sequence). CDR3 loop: CASSSTPGGQHNEQFF. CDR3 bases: TGTGCCAGCAGCTCTACCCCGGGGGGGCAACACAATGAGCAGTTCTTC.

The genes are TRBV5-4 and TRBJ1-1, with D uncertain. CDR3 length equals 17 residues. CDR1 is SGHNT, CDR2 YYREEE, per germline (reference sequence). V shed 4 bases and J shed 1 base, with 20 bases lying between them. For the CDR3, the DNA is TGTGCCAGCAGCCCTACACCGACACAAAGACCGAACACTGAAGCTTTCTTT. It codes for CASSPTPTQRPNTEAFF.

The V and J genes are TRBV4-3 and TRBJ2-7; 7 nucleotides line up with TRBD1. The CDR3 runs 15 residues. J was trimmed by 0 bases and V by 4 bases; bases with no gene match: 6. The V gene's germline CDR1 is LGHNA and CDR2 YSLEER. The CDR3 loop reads CASSRNRDSSYEQYF. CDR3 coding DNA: TGCGCCAGCAGCCGGAACAGGGACAGCTCCTACGAGCAGTACTTC.

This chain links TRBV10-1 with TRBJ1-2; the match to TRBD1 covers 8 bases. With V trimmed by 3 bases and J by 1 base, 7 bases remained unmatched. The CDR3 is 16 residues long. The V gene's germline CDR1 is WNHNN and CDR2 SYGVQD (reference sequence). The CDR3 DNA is TGCGCCAGCAGTGACTCCCGAGGACAGGGTAACTATGGCTACACCTTC. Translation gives CASSDSRGQGNYGYTF.

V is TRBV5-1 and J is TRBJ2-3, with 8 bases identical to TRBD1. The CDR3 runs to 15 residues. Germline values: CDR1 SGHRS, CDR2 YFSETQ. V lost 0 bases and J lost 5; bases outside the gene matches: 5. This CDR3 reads CASSLAGTGGDTQYF. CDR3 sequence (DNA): TGCGCCAGCAGCTTGGCGGGGACAGGAGGAGATACGCAGTATTTT.

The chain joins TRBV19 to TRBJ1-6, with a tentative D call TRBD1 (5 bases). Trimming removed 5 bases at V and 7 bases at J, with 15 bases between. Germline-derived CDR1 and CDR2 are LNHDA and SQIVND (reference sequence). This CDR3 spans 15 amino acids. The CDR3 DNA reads TGTGCCAGTAGTGTCGGGCGGGACCGAAATTCACCCCTCCACTTT. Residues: CASSVGRDRNSPLHF.

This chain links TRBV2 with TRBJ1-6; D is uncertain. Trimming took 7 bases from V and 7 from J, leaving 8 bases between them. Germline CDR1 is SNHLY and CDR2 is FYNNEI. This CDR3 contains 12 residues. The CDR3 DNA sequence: TGTGCCAGCACCTCTCGGAATTCACCCCTCCACTTT. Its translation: CASTSRNSPLHF.

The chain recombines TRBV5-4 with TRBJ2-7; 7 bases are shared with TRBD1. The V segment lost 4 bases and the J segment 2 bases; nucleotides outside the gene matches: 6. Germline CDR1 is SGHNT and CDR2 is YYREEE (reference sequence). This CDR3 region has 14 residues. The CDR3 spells CASSAPGGTYEQYF. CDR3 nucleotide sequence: TGTGCCAGCAGCGCCCCAGGGGGTACCTACGAGCAGTACTTC.

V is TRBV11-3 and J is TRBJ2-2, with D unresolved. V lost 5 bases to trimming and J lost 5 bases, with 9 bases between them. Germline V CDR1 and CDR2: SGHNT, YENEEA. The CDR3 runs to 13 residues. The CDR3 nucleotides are TGTGCCAGCAGCATAACACCAACCGGGGAGCTGTTTTTT. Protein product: CASSITPTGELFF.

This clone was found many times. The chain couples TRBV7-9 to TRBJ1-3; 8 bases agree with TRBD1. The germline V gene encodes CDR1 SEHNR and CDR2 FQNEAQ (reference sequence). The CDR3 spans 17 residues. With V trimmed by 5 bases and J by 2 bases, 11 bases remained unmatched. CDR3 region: CASSVRAGGNAGNTIYF. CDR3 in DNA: TGTGCCAGCAGCGTCCGGGCAGGGGGCAATGCTGGAAACACCATATATTTT.

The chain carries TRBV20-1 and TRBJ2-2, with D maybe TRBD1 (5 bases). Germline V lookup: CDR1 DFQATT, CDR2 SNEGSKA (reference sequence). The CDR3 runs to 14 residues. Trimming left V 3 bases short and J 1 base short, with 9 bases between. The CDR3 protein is CSASRTLNTGELFF. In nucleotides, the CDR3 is TGCAGTGCTAGTCGGACACTGAACACCGGGGAGCTGTTTTTT.

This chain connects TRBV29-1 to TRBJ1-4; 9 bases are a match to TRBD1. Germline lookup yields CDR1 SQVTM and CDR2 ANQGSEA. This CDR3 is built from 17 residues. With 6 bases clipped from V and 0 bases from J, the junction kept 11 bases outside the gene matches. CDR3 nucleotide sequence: TGCAGCGTAAGACAGGGGGGGAGATCTGCAACTAATGAAAAACTGTTTTTT. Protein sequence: CSVRQGGRSATNEKLFF.

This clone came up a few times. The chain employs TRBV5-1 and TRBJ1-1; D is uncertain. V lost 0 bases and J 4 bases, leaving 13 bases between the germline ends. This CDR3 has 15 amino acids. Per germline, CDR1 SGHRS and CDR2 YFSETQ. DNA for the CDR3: TGCGCCAGCAGCTTGGAGGCCGGGAGGCTCACTGAAGCTTTCTTT. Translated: CASSLEAGRLTEAFF.

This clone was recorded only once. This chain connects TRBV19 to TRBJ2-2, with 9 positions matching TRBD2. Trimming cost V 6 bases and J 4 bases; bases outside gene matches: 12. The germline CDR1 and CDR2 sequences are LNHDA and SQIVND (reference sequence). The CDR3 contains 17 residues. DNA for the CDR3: TGTGCCAGTAGCATAAACCCAGGAGCGGGAGGCACCGGGGAGCTGTTTTTT. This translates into CASSINPGAGGTGELFF.

The CDR3 coding sequence is TGTGCCAGCAGCTTAGAGGTGGGACTAGCGGGATCAGGTAGCTTAGATACGCAGTATTTT. The encoded protein is CASSLEVGLAGSGSLDTQYF. This chain uses TRBV11-2 with TRBJ2-3; 13 bases map to TRBD2. Germline V gene data show CDR1 as SGHAT and CDR2 as FQNNGV. The V and J ends lost 0 bases and 5 bases, in that order; junction bases with no gene match: 14. The CDR3 runs 20 residues.

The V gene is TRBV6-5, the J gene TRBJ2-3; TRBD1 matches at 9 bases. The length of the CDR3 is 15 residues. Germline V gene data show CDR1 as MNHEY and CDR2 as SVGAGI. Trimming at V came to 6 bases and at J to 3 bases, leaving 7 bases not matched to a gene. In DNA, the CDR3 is TGTGCCAGCAGGAAAGGGACAGGGTGGACAGATACGCAGTATTTT. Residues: CASRKGTGWTDTQYF.

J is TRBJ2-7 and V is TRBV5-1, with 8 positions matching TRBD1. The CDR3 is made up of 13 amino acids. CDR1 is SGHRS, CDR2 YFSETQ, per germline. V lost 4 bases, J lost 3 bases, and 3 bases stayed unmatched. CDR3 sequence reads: CASSITGGYEQYF. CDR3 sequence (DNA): TGCGCCAGCAGCATAACAGGGGGCTACGAGCAGTACTTC.

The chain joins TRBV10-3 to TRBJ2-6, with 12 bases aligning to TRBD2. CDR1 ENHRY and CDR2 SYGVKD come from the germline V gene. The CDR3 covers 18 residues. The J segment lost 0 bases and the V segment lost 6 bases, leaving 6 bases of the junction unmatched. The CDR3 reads CAISLGLAGSSGANVLTF. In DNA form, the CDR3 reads TGTGCCATCAGCCTAGGACTAGCGGGGAGCTCTGGGGCCAACGTCCTGACTTTC.

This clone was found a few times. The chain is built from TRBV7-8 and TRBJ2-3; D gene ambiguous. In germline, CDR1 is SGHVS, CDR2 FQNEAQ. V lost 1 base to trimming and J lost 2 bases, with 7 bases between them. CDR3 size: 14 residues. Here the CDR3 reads CASSLVYFTDTQYF. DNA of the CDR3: TGTGCCAGCAGCTTAGTCTACTTCACAGATACGCAGTATTTT. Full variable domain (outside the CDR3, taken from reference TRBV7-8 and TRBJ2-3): GAGVSQSPRYKVAKRGQDVALRCDPISGHVSLFWYQQALGQGPEFLTYFQNEAQLDKSGLPSDRFFAERPEGSVSTLKIQRTQQEDSAVYLCASSLVYFTDTQYFGPGTRLTVL.